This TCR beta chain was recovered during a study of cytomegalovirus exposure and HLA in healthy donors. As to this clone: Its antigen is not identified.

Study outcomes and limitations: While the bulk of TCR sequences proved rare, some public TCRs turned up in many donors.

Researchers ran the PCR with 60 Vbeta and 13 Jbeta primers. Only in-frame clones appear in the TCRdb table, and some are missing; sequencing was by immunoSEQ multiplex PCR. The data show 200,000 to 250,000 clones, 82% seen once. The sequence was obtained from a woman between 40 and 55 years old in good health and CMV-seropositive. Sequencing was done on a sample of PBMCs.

CDR3 in DNA: TGTGCCAGCAGTGCGGCTAGCTCTAACTATGGCTACACCTTC. Its translation is CASSAASSNYGYTF. The chain uses TRBV2 and TRBJ1-2; D gene ambiguous. The CDR3 contains 14 residues. The V gene's germline CDR1 is SNHLY and CDR2 FYNNEI. With 4 bases removed from V and 0 bases from J, the gap between germline ends came to 9 bases. Full variable domain (rest looked up from reference TRBV2 and TRBJ1-2): EPEVTQTPSHQVTQMGQEVILRCVPISNHLYFYWYRQILGQKVEFLVSFYNNEISEKSEIFDDQFSVERPDGSNFTLKIRSTKLEDSAMYFCASSAASSNYGYTFGSGTRLTVV.